Listed below are T cell receptor beta chains from one sample, sequenced in a study of T cells in Graves' hyperthyroidism and ophthalmopathy. TCRdb ran MiXCR on the multiplex PCR reads and lists one entry per CDR3 protein. The sample has some 350,000 distinct CDR3 sequences; roughly 14% are singletons. Sequenced material: blood. Receptor source: a woman aged 18-29 years with Graves' hyperthyroidism that later progressed to Graves' ophthalmopathy. CDR3s include the opening cysteine and the closing phenylalanine or tryptophan. Size values are once, few and many counts, or a class for expanded clones, and some rows have none.

J,V,size,CDR3
TRBJ2-3,TRBV20-1,few,CSARETGTRHSDTQYF
TRBJ2-5,TRBV6-2/TRBV6-3,few,CASSYGQGGETQYF
TRBJ1-1,TRBV7-2,many,CASNYRGKPEAFF
TRBJ1-1,TRBV20-1,few,CSAAGVYAAFF
TRBJ1-4,TRBV28,many,CASSPSLGRLGKKLFF
TRBJ1-5,TRBV7-8,many,CASSLSSEKPQHF
TRBJ2-7,TRBV15,many,CATSRGVDYEQYF
TRBJ1-1,TRBV12-3/TRBV12-4,many,CASSLAIGRYEAFF
TRBJ2-7,TRBV27,many,CASSLSGAGASYEQYF
TRBJ1-2,TRBV7-9,many,CASSLVAYGYTF
TRBJ2-3,TRBV6-2/TRBV6-3,many,CATRDGRGTDTQYF
TRBJ1-1,TRBV6-4,many,CASTKRGTPVPDRSTEAFF
TRBJ2-1,TRBV2,many,CASSEVTSSYNEQFF
TRBJ2-1,TRBV20-1,.,CSARFGLAGGRSGEQFF
TRBJ2-1,TRBV7-9,many,CASSPGLVGEQFF
TRBJ2-1,TRBV7-3,.,CASSPPGDNEQFF
TRBJ2-5,TRBV12-3/TRBV12-4,many,CASSLAGQVLRETQYF
TRBJ2-2,TRBV24-1,few,CATSMGTGELFF
TRBJ1-2,TRBV28,many,CASTSRTGPDYGYTF
TRBJ2-1,TRBV20-1,.,CSARGGFDNEQFF
TRBJ2-7,TRBV27,many,CASSLGLGQNYEQYF
TRBJ2-1,TRBV10-3,.,CAISAVGLAGGSNEQFF
TRBJ1-4,TRBV20-1,.,CSAAGMPANEKLFF
TRBJ2-7,TRBV4-2,few,CASSLVGQGSYEQYF
TRBJ2-1,TRBV12-3/TRBV12-4,.,CASRLASYNEQFF
TRBJ1-5,TRBV20-1,.,CSARDPGAGQPQHF
TRBJ2-2,TRBV9,.,CASSFASPRTGELFF
TRBJ1-1,TRBV5-5,many,CASSRATGNTEAFF
TRBJ2-5,TRBV4-1,.,CASSRPGSIQETQYF
TRBJ2-2,TRBV5-1,many,CASSSDYRDGNTGELFF
TRBJ2-7,TRBV28,many,CASSFRLSYEQYF
TRBJ1-5,TRBV3-1,many,CASSQGGNQPQHF
TRBJ2-3,TRBV20-1,few,CSPIRDRTTDTQYF
TRBJ1-6,TRBV30,many,CAWGQGYSPLHF
TRBJ2-5,TRBV18,.,CASSPGKQETQYF
TRBJ1-2,TRBV9,.,CASSARPLYGYTF
TRBJ1-6,TRBV20-1,few,CSARHGPLHF
TRBJ2-2,TRBV4-1,.,CASSQVGGELFF
TRBJ2-1,TRBV27,.,CAGSLGQGGRNEQFF
TRBJ2-3,TRBV20-1,.,CSARENYRNTDTQYF
TRBJ2-7,TRBV5-1,many,CASTGTARSEQYF
TRBJ1-3,TRBV2,many,CASRGGQSKFSGNTIYF
TRBJ2-3,TRBV5-1,few,CASSLGRAFPTDTQYF
TRBJ1-5,TRBV9,.,CASSGGGPHSNQPQHF
TRBJ2-7,TRBV2,many,CASTEGGLKNEQYF
TRBJ2-1,TRBV27,many,CASTSDSSNEQFF
TRBJ2-4,TRBV20-1,many,CSARPRTTGPKNIQYF
TRBJ1-6,TRBV6-1,.,CASSHRGDNSPLHF
TRBJ2-3,TRBV7-9,many,CASSSLTGKTDTQYF
TRBJ1-4,TRBV5-1,.,CASSLGVGAANEKLFF
TRBJ1-5,TRBV12-3/TRBV12-4,many,CASSLLATPGQGYQPQHF
TRBJ2-1,TRBV6-2/TRBV6-3,many,CASSQGIEQFF
TRBJ2-5,TRBV6-1,many,CASSFGTTSFDQYF
TRBJ2-5,TRBV6-1,.,CASSEFVRDLQETQYF
TRBJ1-5,TRBV6-2/TRBV6-3,.,CASSYSQHQPQHF
TRBJ2-1,TRBV15,many,CATSREIYNEQFF
TRBJ2-7,TRBV30,many,CAWSLGTSGSYEQYF
TRBJ2-1,TRBV27,.,CASSPGSYNGQFF
TRBJ2-3,TRBV2,many,CASSEKSGSPLDTQYF
TRBJ2-7,TRBV6-1,many,CASSETSGSSYEQYF